These 19 T cell receptor beta chains were all obtained from the same sample, sequenced in a study of early T cells in non-severe SARS-CoV-2 infection. MiXCR, applied by TCRdb to the 5' RACE reads, yields one record per CDR3 protein. The sample includes about 49,000 distinct CDR3 sequences, about 11% of them seen just once. Sequencing was done on a sample of whole blood. The receptors were sampled from an adult who was a healthcare worker with PCR-confirmed SARS-CoV-2 infection or an uninfected control (not recorded which).

In its sample, this clonotype was seen many times. The chain couples TRBV3-1 to TRBJ1-1; 9 nucleotides line up with TRBD1. Trimming at V came to 2 bases and at J to 7 bases, leaving 8 bases not matched to a gene. The CDR3 is made up of 15 amino acids. Per the germline V gene, CDR1 is LGHDT and CDR2 is YNNKEL (reference sequence). CDR3 loop: CASSQTGGAVGEAFF. In DNA, the CDR3 is TGTGCCAGCAGCCAAACAGGGGGCGCAGTAGGTGAAGCTTTCTTT.

Ten or more counts support this clonotype. The chain employs TRBV19 and TRBJ1-5, with 7 bases aligning to TRBD1. Germline trimming cut 2 bases from V and 2 bases from J; bases unmatched to any gene: 3. The germline V gene encodes CDR1 LNHDA and CDR2 SQIVND (reference sequence). The CDR3 runs 15 residues. In DNA form, the CDR3 reads TGTGCCAGTAGTATAAGGGGGCAGGGCAATCAGCCCCAGCATTTT. Its translation is CASSIRGQGNQPQHF. Full variable domain (remainder filled in from reference TRBV19 and TRBJ1-5): DGGITQSPKYLFRKEGQNVTLSCEQNLNHDAMYWYRQDPGQGLRLIYYSQIVNDFQKGDIAEGYSVSREKKESFPLTVTSAQKNPTAFYLCASSIRGQGNQPQHFGDGTRLSIL.

The gene calls are TRBV10-3 and TRBJ2-2, with TRBD2 matching 7 bases. Trimming took 4 bases from V and 4 from J; bases not matched to a gene: 9. CDR1 and CDR2 from the germline V gene are ENHRY and SYGVKD. This CDR3 contains 16 residues. The CDR3 loop is CAISATGGGLTGELFF. CDR3 coding DNA: TGTGCCATCAGTGCTACGGGAGGAGGCCTCACCGGGGAGCTGTTTTTT.

This clonotype was counted a few times. The V and J genes are TRBV12-3 or TRBV12-4 and TRBJ2-5, with a possible D match to TRBD1 (6 bases). V lost 3 bases and J lost 5, with 16 bases in between. The CDR3 covers 15 residues. The CDR3 loop is CASSFPAGADETQYF. CDR3 in DNA: TGTGCCAGCAGTTTTCCGGCAGGGGCGGACGAGACCCAGTACTTC.

This clonotype was observed many times. The chain has TRBV20-1 and TRBJ1-4; D remains unclear. Trimming left V 6 bases short and J 1 base short, with 9 bases between. Germline CDR1 DFQATT, CDR2 SNEGSKA (reference sequence). The CDR3 spans 13 residues. The CDR3 sequence is CSALRLTNEKLFF. The DNA for the CDR3 is TGCAGTGCCCTCAGGTTAACTAATGAAAAACTGTTTTTT.

The table lists this clonotype with a few counts. The rearrangement uses TRBV28 and TRBJ1-4, with D possibly matching TRBD1 (6 bases). Germline CDR1 reads MDHEN; CDR2 reads SYDVKM. This CDR3 is built from 15 residues. The V gene lost 7 bases and the J gene lost 8 bases, with 20 bases spanning the gap. CDR3 amino acids: CASKVPQGRSEKLFF. The CDR3 bases are TGTGCCAGCAAAGTCCCACAGGGACGAAGCGAAAAACTGTTTTTT.

The chain employs TRBV4-1 and TRBJ2-7; D might be TRBD1 or TRBD2, each matching 5 bases. This CDR3 region has 15 residues. CDR1 MGHRA and CDR2 YSYEKL come from the germline V gene. V was clipped by 4 bases and J by 6 bases, with 19 bases between them. CDR3 loop: CASSLPGTSVSEQYF. For the CDR3, the DNA is TGCGCCAGCAGCCTCCCCGGGACCTCAGTCTCCGAGCAGTACTTC.

This chain links TRBV7-6 with TRBJ2-3; 7 bases agree with TRBD2. CDR1 and CDR2 (germline): SGHVS, FNYEAQ. With V trimmed by 2 bases and J by 4 bases, 18 bases remained unmatched. CDR3 length equals 19 residues. In DNA form, the CDR3 reads TGTGCCAGCAGCTTATACCCCCTAATGATTGCGGGAGAGGCAGATACGCAGTATTTT. Its protein product is CASSLYPLMIAGEADTQYF. The full variable domain, with the rest looked up from reference TRBV7-6 and TRBJ2-3, is GAGVSQSPRYKVTKRGQDVALRCDPISGHVSLYWYRQALGQGPEFLTYFNYEAQQDKSGLPNDRFSAERPEGSISTLTIQRTEQRDSAMYRCASSLYPLMIAGEADTQYFGPGTRLTVL.

This clonotype was seen only a few times. This chain connects TRBV27 to TRBJ1-1; no clear D gene. CDR3 length: 13 residues. Trimming removed 6 bases from V and 0 bases from J, with 8 bases in between. Germline V gene data show CDR1 as MNHEY and CDR2 as SMNVEV (reference sequence). In DNA form, the CDR3 reads TGTGCCAGCAGGATTTCATTGAACACTGAAGCTTTCTTT. This codes for CASRISLNTEAFF.

This chain links TRBV20-1 with TRBJ2-1, with D hard to call. CDR3 length equals 10 residues. Germline assignment: CDR1 DFQATT and CDR2 SNEGSKA (reference sequence). The ends were cut back, 3 bases at V and 6 bases at J, with 3 bases in the middle. Written as DNA, the CDR3 is TGCAGTGCTAGCGCCAATGAGCAGTTCTTC. Translation: CSASANEQFF.

This chain connects TRBV18 to TRBJ2-7, with 15 bases aligning to TRBD2. CDR3 length equals 16 residues. The V and J ends lost 6 bases and 6 bases, in that order; junction bases with no gene match: 9. The germline V gene has CDR1 KGHSH and CDR2 LQKENI. The CDR3 bases are TGTGCCAGCTCCCTTGGACTAGCGGGAGGGGCCTTCGAGCAGTACTTC. The encoded protein is CASSLGLAGGAFEQYF.

The chain employs TRBV27 and TRBJ2-1; 10 bases are a match to TRBD2. Germline lookup yields CDR1 MNHEY and CDR2 SMNVEV (reference sequence). J lost 5 bases, V lost 5 bases, and 3 bases had no gene match. There are 14 residues in the CDR3. CDR3 protein: CASSTSGTHNEQFF. In nucleotides, the CDR3 is TGTGCCAGCAGTACTAGCGGGACCCACAATGAGCAGTTCTTC.

There are a few counts of this clonotype. The gene calls are TRBV19 and TRBJ2-1; tentative D call: TRBD2 (7 bases). Looked up from germline, CDR1 is LNHDA and CDR2 is SQIVND (reference sequence). Trimming pared 3 bases from V and 3 bases from J, leaving 12 bases between. The CDR3 covers 15 residues. The chain's CDR3 is CASSITGGHYNEQFF. The CDR3 nucleotides read TGTGCCAGTAGTATTACGGGGGGCCACTACAATGAGCAGTTCTTC.

This clonotype was observed a few times. J is TRBJ2-7 and V is TRBV10-1; no clear D gene. The V end was cut by 3 bases, the J end by 0 bases, with 12 bases between. Germline CDR1 is WNHNN and CDR2 is SYGVQD (reference sequence). The CDR3 consists of 15 residues. In DNA form, the CDR3 reads TGCGCCAGCAGTGAAGGCCAAACACGCTCCTACGAGCAGTACTTC. Amino acid sequence: CASSEGQTRSYEQYF.

This clonotype has a count of ten or more. The junction departs from germline at one end; a sequencing error may be responsible. The chain combines TRBV25-1 with TRBJ1-1, with TRBD1 as a possible D gene (6 bases). The CDR3 runs to 12 residues. The V gene's germline CDR1 is MGHDK and CDR2 SYGVNS. The CDR3 loop is CASSEWAGAFAF. The CDR3 DNA reads TGTGCCAGCAGTGAATGGGCAGGGGCCTTCGCATTT.

The rearrangement uses TRBV7-2 and TRBJ2-3; possibly TRBD2 for D (7 bases). The germline V gene has CDR1 SGHTA and CDR2 FQGNSA. V gave up 0 bases and J gave up 6 bases, with 13 bases separating them. This CDR3 comprises 15 residues. CDR3 nucleotide sequence: TGTGCCAGCAGCTTAGCGGGCAGGGGAGGGGATACGCAGTATTTT. Its translation: CASSLAGRGGDTQYF.

This clonotype was seen at least ten times. The chain uses TRBV4-3 and TRBJ2-2; D is unclear. CDR1 is LGHNA and CDR2 is YSLEER in the germline V gene. Trimming took off 0 bases at V and 5 bases at J, with 13 bases between the two ends. The CDR3 contains 16 residues. The CDR3 DNA reads TGCGCCAGCAGCCAAGACGCCACCCTGAGGACCGGGGAGCTGTTTTTT. Its translation is CASSQDATLRTGELFF.

This clonotype showed up many times. This chain links TRBV28 with TRBJ1-1, with D hard to call. Trimming stripped 3 bases from V and 4 bases from J, with 12 bases between. Germline lookup yields CDR1 MDHEN and CDR2 SYDVKM. The CDR3 has 14 amino acids. In nucleotides, the CDR3 is TGTGCCAGCAGTTTTGGCGTTCTTCCCACTGAAGCTTTCTTT. As protein: CASSFGVLPTEAFF.

This clonotype was seen a few times. V usage is TRBV28 and J usage is TRBJ2-7; 7 nucleotides line up with TRBD1. With V trimmed by 4 bases and J by 3 bases, 9 bases remained unmatched. This CDR3 is 15 amino acids long. Germline CDR1 is MDHEN and CDR2 is SYDVKM. CDR3 loop: CASSSPWTGNYEQYF. The CDR3 region has the DNA TGTGCCAGCAGTTCCCCTTGGACAGGTAACTACGAGCAGTACTTC. Complete variable domain (other parts from reference TRBV28 and TRBJ2-7): DVKVTQSSRYLVKRTGEKVFLECVQDMDHENMFWYRQDPGLGLRLIYFSYDVKMKEKGDIPEGYSVSREKKERFSLILESASTNQTSMYLCASSSPWTGNYEQYFGPGTRLTVT.